Below are 27 T cell receptor beta chains sequenced from a single sample in a study of blood T cell repertoires in COVID-19. The assay was immunoSEQ multiplex PCR, and TCRdb's table has in-frame clones only and misses some. The sample shows just over 95,000 clones, around 80% of them seen only once. The material sequenced was peripheral blood. Receptors were obtained from a man older than 75 with acute or convalescent COVID-19.

CDR3 coding DNA: TGTGCCAGCAGCCTTTCACTAGCGGGCCCTTACAATGAGCAGTTCTTC. Protein sequence: CASSLSLAGPYNEQFF. The V gene is TRBV7-8, the J gene TRBJ2-1, with 9 bases fitting TRBD2. This CDR3 spans 16 amino acids. V shed 5 bases and J 4 bases; nucleotides not matched to a gene: 9. Germline CDR1 SGHVS, CDR2 FQNEAQ.

The rearrangement uses TRBV11-2 and TRBJ2-7, with D possibly being TRBD2 (5 bases). The CDR3 has 17 residues. CDR1 and CDR2 (germline): SGHAT, FQNNGV. V was trimmed by 1 base and J by 3 bases, leaving 19 bases between them. This chain's CDR3 is CASSLAPSGLGSYEQYF. The DNA for the CDR3 is TGTGCCAGCAGCTTAGCCCCTTCCGGGCTAGGGAGCTACGAGCAGTACTTC.

This clone has only one observation. The rearrangement uses TRBV9 and TRBJ2-3; D call uncertain. CDR1 and CDR2 (germline): SGDLS, YYNGEE. CDR3 size: 12 residues. Trimming took 3 bases from V and 6 from J, leaving 8 bases between them. Here the CDR3 DNA reads TGTGCCAGCAGCGGACGGCGGGATACGCAGTATTTT. Amino acids: CASSGRRDTQYF. The full variable domain, rest sourced from reference TRBV9 and TRBJ2-3, is DSGVTQTPKHLITATGQRVTLRCSPRSGDLSVYWYQQSLDQGLQFLIQYYNGEERAKGNILERFSAQQFPDLHSELNLSSLELGDSALYFCASSGRRDTQYFGPGTRLTVL.

This clone was picked up a small number of times. The gene calls are TRBV18 and TRBJ2-1; D perhaps matches TRBD2 (6 bases). Germline V CDR1 and CDR2: KGHSH, LQKENI. The V and J ends lost 6 bases and 8 bases respectively, with 14 bases between them. CDR3 length: 13 amino acids. The CDR3 DNA sequence: TGTGCCAGCTCCGGGGGAAACGGGTATGAGCAGTTCTTC. Translated: CASSGGNGYEQFF. The full variable domain, completed using reference TRBV18 and TRBJ2-1, is NAGVMQNPRHLVRRRGQEARLRCSPMKGHSHVYWYRQLPEEGLKFMVYLQKENIIDESGMPKERFSAEFPKEGPSILRIQQVVRGDSAAYFCASSGGNGYEQFFGPGTRLTVL.

V usage is TRBV11-2 and J usage is TRBJ2-1; the match to TRBD2 covers 7 bases. The CDR3 covers 11 residues. J gave up 8 bases and V 5 bases, and 0 bases lay outside the gene matches. From germline, CDR1 is SGHAT and CDR2 FQNNGV. The CDR3: CASSLADEQFF. The CDR3, as DNA: TGTGCCAGCAGCCTAGCGGATGAGCAGTTCTTC.

The chain employs TRBV4-3 and TRBJ2-7; no clear D. The CDR3 length is 15 residues. Germline V gives CDR1 LGHNA, CDR2 YSLEER. V shed 4 bases and J shed 0 bases, with 13 bases lying between them. CDR3 protein: CASSREAGSSYEQYF. CDR3 DNA: TGCGCCAGCAGCCGAGAAGCCGGGTCCTCCTACGAGCAGTACTTC.

The chain couples TRBV19 to TRBJ1-5; TRBD1 is a possible D gene (6 bases). Per the germline V gene, CDR1 is LNHDA and CDR2 is SQIVND (reference sequence). The V end lost 5 bases, the J end lost 0 bases, and 17 bases lay between the germline ends. There are 17 residues in the CDR3. CDR3 in DNA: TGTGCCAGTAGTCCCCTCGGCAGGGGACCTAGCAATCAGCCCCAGCATTTT. Amino acid sequence: CASSPLGRGPSNQPQHF.

The rearrangement links TRBV27 to TRBJ1-2; D might be TRBD1 (6 bases). V dropped 0 bases and J dropped 7 bases, with 12 bases sitting between them. Germline V gives CDR1 MNHEY, CDR2 SMNVEV (reference sequence). This CDR3 is built from 14 residues. CDR3 DNA sequence: TGTGCCAGCAGTTTATCGAACAGGGTCGGTGGCTACACCTTC. Its protein product is CASSLSNRVGGYTF.

A note on this clone: Sequence at one end of the junction differs from germline and may be a read error. Here the CDR3 reads CAWSPQAKPSTDTQYF. CDR3 in DNA: TGTGCTTGGAGTCCCCAGGCGAAACCTAGCACAGATACGCAGTATTTT. The chain joins TRBV30 to TRBJ2-3; D not certain. The germline gives CDR1 GTSNPN, CDR2 SVGIG (reference sequence). The CDR3 extends over 16 amino acids.

This clone was counted only a few times. The chain couples TRBV23-1 to TRBJ1-6; D ambiguous. TRBV23-1 is identified as an open reading frame with a role that is uncertain. CDR3 length: 16 residues. Trimming took off 3 bases at V and 10 bases at J, with 19 bases between the two ends. CDR3 residues: CASSHSSASQHSPLHF. The CDR3 DNA reads as TGCGCCAGCAGTCATTCCTCTGCGTCACAGCACTCACCCCTCCACTTT.

The chain combines TRBV30 with TRBJ1-4; 8 bases line up with TRBD1. The CDR3 runs 15 residues. The V and J ends lost 1 base and 0 bases, in that order; junction bases with no gene match: 1. CDR1 and CDR2 from the germline V gene are GTSNPN and SVGIG (reference sequence). In DNA form, the CDR3 reads TGTGCCTGGAGTGGACAGGGGACAACTAATGAAAAACTGTTTTTT. Residues: CAWSGQGTTNEKLFF.

This clone occurred once. Other DNA sequences from this sample encode an identical CDR3 as well. The chain recombines TRBV5-1 with TRBJ2-2; D unclear. The V end was cut by 2 bases, the J end by 6 bases, with 8 bases between. Germline V gene data show CDR1 as SGHRS and CDR2 as YFSETQ. There are 13 residues in the CDR3. The CDR3 nucleotides read TGCGCCAGCAGCTTTTTCAGGCCCGGGGAGCTGTTTTTT. It specifies CASSFFRPGELFF. The entire variable domain, with the rest obtained from reference TRBV5-1 and TRBJ2-2, is as follows: KAGVTQTPRYLIKTRGQQVTLSCSPISGHRSVSWYQQTPGQGLQFLFEYFSETQRNKGNFPGRFSGRQFSNSRSEMNVSTLELGDSALYLCASSFFRPGELFFGEGSRLTVL.

The chain is built from TRBV28 and TRBJ1-6, with 7 bases lining up with TRBD1. This CDR3 contains 14 residues. Germline V CDR1 and CDR2: MDHEN, SYDVKM. V trimming: 6 bases; J trimming: 6 bases; junction bases outside the gene matches: 5. The CDR3 loop is CASRPTGVNSPLHF. In DNA form, the CDR3 reads TGTGCCAGCAGACCCACAGGGGTTAATTCACCCCTCCACTTT.

This chain links TRBV4-3 with TRBJ1-1; D is unresolved. The CDR3 contains 13 residues. Germline CDR1 LGHNA, CDR2 YSLEER. V dropped 0 bases and J dropped 11 bases, with 13 bases sitting between them. This chain's CDR3 is CASSQDRRDAAFF. The CDR3 region has the DNA TGCGCCAGCAGCCAAGACAGGAGGGATGCGGCTTTCTTT.

This clone was picked up a small number of times. The chain uses TRBV29-1 and TRBJ1-1, with D perhaps TRBD1 (5 bases). In germline, CDR1 is SQVTM, CDR2 ANQGSEA. The ends were cut back, 4 bases at V and 0 bases at J, with 12 bases in the middle. The length of the CDR3 is 14 residues. CDR3 coding DNA: TGCAGCGTTGCAGGGAAGGGCATGAACACTGAAGCTTTCTTT. Translating it yields CSVAGKGMNTEAFF.

The CDR3: CASSFVGARSTEAFF. The CDR3 DNA sequence: TGCGCCAGCAGCTTTGTAGGGGCTCGTAGCACTGAAGCTTTCTTT. The rearrangement joins TRBV5-1 to TRBJ1-1, with D perhaps TRBD1 (5 bases). The ends were cut back, 2 bases at V and 4 bases at J, with 15 bases in the middle. The CDR3 is 15 amino acids. Germline lookup yields CDR1 SGHRS and CDR2 YFSETQ.

This clone was recorded at least ten times. The V and J genes are TRBV30 and TRBJ1-6, with a weak D call TRBD1 (6 bases). CDR1 and CDR2 from the germline V gene are GTSNPN and SVGIG (reference sequence). The CDR3 spans 14 residues. V was pared by 5 bases and J by 5 bases, with 13 bases between. DNA of the CDR3: TGTGCCTGGGTCGGACAGTCTAATAATTCACCCCTCCACTTT. This translates into CAWVGQSNNSPLHF. Combining the CDR3 with reference TRBV30 and TRBJ1-6 gives the whole variable domain SQTIHQWPATLVQPVGSPLSLECTVEGTSNPNLYWYRQAAGRGLQLLFYSVGIGQISSEVPQNLSASRPQDRQFILSSKKLLLSDSGFYLCAWVGQSNNSPLHFGNGTRLTVT.

This chain uses TRBV4-3 with TRBJ2-1; D may be TRBD2 (6 bases). Per the germline V gene, CDR1 is LGHNA and CDR2 is YSLEER. This CDR3 has 15 residues. Between the trimmed V and J ends, which lost 1 base and 0 bases, there was a span of 7 bases. The CDR3 loop is CASSQGEDSYNEQFF. CDR3 coding DNA: TGCGCCAGCAGCCAAGGGGAGGACTCCTACAATGAGCAGTTCTTC.

This clone has a handful of counts. CDR3 sequence (DNA): TGTGCCAGCAGTGAAACCGGGACAGGGGGCAATCAGCCCCAGCATTTT. Protein product: CASSETGTGGNQPQHF. This chain connects TRBV25-1 to TRBJ1-5; 10 positions match TRBD1. V trimming: 2 bases; J trimming: 2 bases; junction bases outside the gene matches: 3. The germline V gene has CDR1 MGHDK and CDR2 SYGVNS. The CDR3 totals 16 residues.

This rearrangement joins TRBV6-4 to TRBJ2-2; 8 bases are a match to TRBD2. This CDR3 contains 15 residues. The germline V gene has CDR1 MRHNA and CDR2 SNTAGT. V shed 7 bases, J shed 0 bases, and the junction held 4 bases outside the gene matches. The CDR3 spells CASNERGTNTGELFF. The CDR3, as DNA: TGTGCCAGCAATGAGCGGGGGACGAACACCGGGGAGCTGTTTTTT.

This clone was counted many times. The CDR3 region has the DNA TGTGCCAGCAGTTTATTGAAGAGACTAGGGGCCTACAATGAGCAGTTCTTC. It yields the protein CASSLLKRLGAYNEQFF. The V call is TRBV27, the J call TRBJ2-1; a weak D match, TRBD2 (6 bases). Trimming removed 1 base from V and 2 bases from J, with 15 bases in between. Germline V lookup: CDR1 MNHEY, CDR2 SMNVEV (reference sequence). CDR3 length: 17 amino acids.

V is TRBV19 and J is TRBJ2-1; TRBD1 matches at 9 bases. CDR3 length: 16 residues. The V segment lost 5 bases and the J segment 3 bases; nucleotides outside the gene matches: 8. In germline, CDR1 is LNHDA, CDR2 SQIVND (reference sequence). The CDR3 DNA follows: TGTGCCAGTAGTGAGAGACAGGGGGGAGGCTACAATGAGCAGTTCTTC. Protein product: CASSERQGGGYNEQFF.

Concerning this clone: One end of the junction is discordant with germline, which a read error may explain. V gene TRBV7-7 combines with J gene TRBJ2-5, with 12 bases aligning to TRBD2. This CDR3 comprises 16 residues. Germline lookup yields CDR1 SSHAT and CDR2 FNYEAQ (reference sequence). The CDR3 coding sequence is TGTGCTAGCAGCACACAACTAGCGGGAGGCCCCGAGACCCAGTACTTC. Translated, it gives CASSTQLAGGPETQYF.

The genes are TRBV29-1 and TRBJ2-4; weak D call: TRBD1 (5 bases). Germline CDR1 is SQVTM and CDR2 is ANQGSEA. The germline V and J ends were trimmed by 2 bases and 4 bases, with 9 bases remaining between them. This CDR3 is built from 13 residues. DNA for the CDR3: TGCAGCGTTGAACAGACAGCAAAAAACATTCAGTACTTC. This sequence encodes CSVEQTAKNIQYF.

The chain combines TRBV7-2 with TRBJ2-5, with a possible D match to TRBD2 (6 bases). Trimming cost V 2 bases and J 2 bases, with 15 bases left between them. Germline CDR1 reads SGHTA; CDR2 reads FQGNSA. The CDR3 is made up of 16 amino acids. CDR3 amino acids: CASSLSSLAPQETQYF. The CDR3 DNA follows: TGTGCCAGCAGCTTAAGCAGCCTAGCGCCGCAAGAGACCCAGTACTTC.

In its sample, this clone was seen a few times. The rearrangement uses TRBV4-3 and TRBJ2-2; 10 nucleotides align to TRBD2. Germline lookup yields CDR1 LGHNA and CDR2 YSLEER. The trim removed 0 bases at V and 3 bases at J, leaving 4 bases unmatched. The CDR3 runs to 17 residues. CDR3 in amino acids: CASSQDLLAGDTGELFF. The CDR3 nucleotides read TGCGCCAGCAGCCAAGATCTGCTAGCGGGGGACACCGGGGAGCTGTTTTTT.

This clone was recorded only once. The V gene is TRBV9, the J gene TRBJ2-3; no clear D gene. The CDR3 has 13 residues. V was shortened by 0 bases and J by 3 bases, with 5 bases between the two germline ends. CDR1 is SGDLS, CDR2 YYNGEE, per germline. The CDR3 here is CASSVDSTDTQYF. The CDR3 nucleotides read TGTGCCAGCAGCGTAGACAGTACAGATACGCAGTATTTT.